This T cell receptor beta chain was found in a study of control samples from healthy donors and cancer patients (dated by TCRdb to the early 2020s). The CDR3 spans 14 residues, from the cysteine through the phenylalanine. Of all the DNA, just the CDR3 is kept, 42 bases in frame from base 1. According to the germline V gene, CDR1 reads SGHRS and CDR2 reads YFSETQ. The V end loses 2 bases and the J end loses 0 bases, and a stretch of 8 bases separates them. Points on this clone: What this receptor recognizes is not known. Qualities for individual bases were not recorded, and no much larger clone is one base off.

Preparation of the library involved the immunoSEQ multiplex PCR assay. Held by TCRdb, this immuneACCESS table contains in-frame sequences only and omits some clones. Under half of the omission traces to an unresolved V gene where checked; the cause of the rest is unknown. In this sample the table shows 75,000 to 80,000 clones, about nine tenths of which occur a single time. The ten most abundant clones make up approximately 8.8% of the sample. This sequence originates from a woman in her forties or fifties with colorectal cancer. The chain was built from TRBV5-1 and TRBJ1-1; the D gene cannot be resolved reliably. Material: PBMCs. The nucleotide sequence is TGCGCCAGCAGCTTCGGGGAGTTGAACACTGAAGCTTTCTTT. Translated, it gives CASSFGELNTEAFF. With all but the CDR3 taken from the reference TRBV5-1 and TRBJ1-1 genes, the full variable domain is: KAGVTQTPRYLIKTRGQQVTLSCSPISGHRSVSWYQQTPGQGLQFLFEYFSETQRNKGNFPGRFSGRQFSNSRSEMNVSTLELGDSALYLCASSFGELNTEAFFGQGTRLTVV.